This T cell receptor (beta chain) was captured in a study of PD-1 blockade in classical Hodgkin lymphoma. General study points: Newly diagnosed patients had baseline TCR diversity that was reportedly lower than that of healthy donors.

A note on this clone: Its antigen is not known.

Patients all relapsed after autologous stem cell transplantation, and there was variation in brentuximab vedotin exposure. V lost 3 bases and J 5 bases, leaving 17 bases between the germline ends. CDR3 length: 15 residues. Germline CDR1 LNHNV, CDR2 YYDKDF (reference sequence). Clones were read by immunoSEQ multiplex PCR, and TCRdb kept only the in-frame ones, dropping some. The sample shows fewer than 25,000 clones, 80% to 90% of them seen only once. This receptor was obtained from a human donor with classical Hodgkin lymphoma. The chain joins TRBV15 to TRBJ2-7, with D possibly matching TRBD2 (6 bases). Specimen: peripheral blood mononuclear cells (PBMCs), collected before the second cycle of nivolumab. The CDR3 DNA sequence: TGTGCCACCAGCAGGGAGGGGCAGGGATATCACGAGCAGTACTTC. This translates into CATSREGQGYHEQYF.